This T cell receptor (beta chain) was obtained from a study of blood T cells in healthy people across ages. Whole-study results and caveats: Higher diversity, along with more naive CD4+ cells, distinguished long-lived donors from aged donors. Among T cells, TCR beta diversity per million cells dropped roughly linearly as age rose.

PCR was performed a second time for roughly 7 to 12 cycles using a sample-barcoded 5' primer and a J-beta primer mix. TCRdb re-called the 5' RACE reads with MiXCR, one entry per CDR3 protein. The sample holds 700,000 or so distinct CDR3 sequences; 22% are singletons and the top ten take roughly a fifth. About this clonotype: Its antigen remains unknown.

V gave up 5 bases and J gave up 0 bases, with 7 bases separating them. CDR1 SGHAT and CDR2 FQNNGV come from the germline V gene. This CDR3 has 13 residues. PBMCs were isolated at a quantity of at least 6.5 million per sample. The source of this sequence is a man aged 65-85 years in good health. The sample comprised blood. V is TRBV11-2 and J is TRBJ1-1; D remains ambiguous. The CDR3 reads CASSAQMNTEAFF. For the CDR3, the DNA is TGTGCCAGCAGCGCTCAGATGAACACTGAAGCTTTCTTT.